This TCR beta chain was documented in a study of T-cell reconstitution after alpha-beta-depleted transplantation in children. Study-wide results and limits: From newly produced T cells came most of the T-cell counts and diversity one year after transplant. About two months after transplant, alpha-beta T cells reportedly came from several hundred expanded graft clones. Surviving thymic progenitors and recipient T cells were the source of high TCRbeta diversity at day 60 in some patients.

Germline loops: CDR1 SGHRS, CDR2 YFSETQ. CDR3 length: 15 residues. The V end was cut by 0 bases, the J end by 2 bases, with 10 bases between. This sample's TCRbeta library carried unique molecular identifier barcodes. TCRdb redid the calling of the PCR reads with MiXCR, one entry per CDR3 protein. The sample consists of about 870,000 distinct CDR3 sequences, approximately 15% of them appearing once. A note on this clonotype: Its matching antigen is unknown.

The chain uses TRBV5-1 and TRBJ2-3, with D unresolved. Specimen: PBMCs, mostly from graft donor cells, collected 360 days after TCRalphabeta/CD19-depleted stem cell transplant. The sequence was collected from a male patient aged 10 to 17 who had a stem cell transplant for acute lymphoblastic leukemia, so the T cells may come from the graft donor. This chain's CDR3 is CASSLEALITDTQYF. CDR3 coding DNA: TGCGCCAGCAGCTTGGAAGCGTTAATCACAGATACGCAGTATTTT.